This entry lists 26 T cell receptor beta chains sequenced from one sample in a study of molecular identifiers for immune sequencing clone quantification (dated by TCRdb to 2016 to 2018). Preparation of the library involved PCR. Instrument on record: Illumina HiSeq 4000. Using fastp at Q25 and MiXCR, TCRdb reprocessed the public reads and kept productive beta chains. CDR3 protein sequences are deduplicated, and each keeps its most common genes and DNA. The sample yields 70,000 to 90,000 distinct CDR3 sequences; under 25% were counted once. Around 1.1% of the sample goes to the ten largest clones. The sequencing input was naive CD8+ T cells from blood, with Jurkat cell RNA spiked in. The cell subset or site label for this specimen denotes: FACS-sorted CD8+CD4-CCR7+CD45RA+ naive T cells. These receptors were collected from a human donor in good health. Some libraries in this study had Jurkat cell RNA spiked in.

To note about this clonotype: It may be a read error: a sequence one base away is much more abundant. This chain uses TRBV7-6 with TRBJ2-3, with D unclear. This CDR3 has 13 amino acids. The germline V gene has CDR1 SGHVS and CDR2 FNYEAQ. The CDR3: CASGLEVGDTQYF. The CDR3 coding sequence is TGTGCCAGCGGCTTAGAGGTGGGGGATACGCAGTATTTT.

This clonotype was found a few times. The chain employs TRBV29-1 and TRBJ1-2; D remains unclear. V gave up 2 bases and J gave up 8 bases, with 9 bases separating them. The CDR3 is 11 residues long. CDR1 and CDR2 (germline): SQVTM, ANQGSEA. The CDR3 here is CSVELDWGYTF. In DNA form, the CDR3 reads TGCAGCGTTGAACTGGATTGGGGCTACACCTTC.

In its sample, this clonotype was seen many times. The chain uses TRBV7-9 and TRBJ2-2; 10 nucleotides align to TRBD2. Germline V gives CDR1 SEHNR, CDR2 FQNEAQ (reference sequence). The CDR3 is 15 residues long. V lost 6 bases, J lost 7 bases, and 8 bases stayed unmatched. The CDR3 loop reads CASRILAGDVGELFF. CDR3 sequence (DNA): TGTGCCAGCAGAATCCTAGCGGGAGACGTCGGGGAGCTGTTTTTT.

This clonotype was seen once. The chain has TRBV27 and TRBJ2-1; D is uncertain. The CDR3 is made up of 14 amino acids. V was clipped by 5 bases and J by 1 base, with 9 bases between them. Per germline, CDR1 MNHEY and CDR2 SMNVEV (reference sequence). The CDR3 DNA is TGTGCCAGCAGTAACATGGGTTCCTACAATGAGCAGTTCTTC. It yields the protein CASSNMGSYNEQFF.

This clonotype was seen many times. V is TRBV9 and J is TRBJ1-1, with 9 positions matching TRBD1. The CDR3 loop spans 16 amino acids. V trimming: 3 bases; J trimming: 3 bases; junction bases outside the gene matches: 9. Germline loops: CDR1 SGDLS, CDR2 YYNGEE. CDR3 sequence reads: CASSALQGALDTEAFF. DNA for the CDR3: TGTGCCAGCAGCGCCTTACAGGGGGCTTTGGACACTGAAGCTTTCTTT.

The chain joins TRBV7-9 to TRBJ2-7; the match to TRBD2 covers 7 bases. CDR3 length equals 13 residues. From germline, CDR1 is SEHNR and CDR2 FQNEAQ (reference sequence). V shed 5 bases and J 11 bases; nucleotides not matched to a gene: 12. This chain's CDR3 is CASSPWEGPGEYF. In DNA form, the CDR3 reads TGTGCCAGCAGCCCTTGGGAGGGGCCCGGGGAGTACTTC. Drawing the rest from reference TRBV7-9 and TRBJ2-7, the complete variable domain is DTGVSQNPRHKITKRGQNVTFRCDPISEHNRLYWYRQTLGQGPEFLTYFQNEAQLEKSRLLSDRFSAERPKGSFSTLEIQRTEQGDSAMYLCASSPWEGPGEYFGPGTRLTVT.

The genes are TRBV7-9 and TRBJ1-2; 8 nucleotides match TRBD1. The CDR3 covers 15 residues. Germline-derived CDR1 and CDR2 are SEHNR and FQNEAQ (reference sequence). J gave up 4 bases and V 3 bases, and 7 bases lay outside the gene matches. CDR3 sequence (DNA): TGTGCCAGCAGCTTTCTGGACAGGGCTGTCTATGGCTACACCTTC. This encodes CASSFLDRAVYGYTF.

This clonotype has a count of ten or more. V and J are TRBV27 and TRBJ1-1; possibly TRBD1 for D (6 bases). The CDR3 consists of 14 residues. The V end lost 1 base, the J end lost 3 bases, and 9 bases lay between the germline ends. Germline loops: CDR1 MNHEY, CDR2 SMNVEV (reference sequence). The CDR3 nucleotides are TGTGCCAGCAGTTTATGGGCAGGGGACACTGAAGCTTTCTTT. Translated, it gives CASSLWAGDTEAFF.

Details on this clonotype: This may come from a read error, since a much larger clone is one base off. The V and J genes are TRBV5-8 and TRBJ2-5; D uncertain. From germline, CDR1 is SGHTS and CDR2 YDEGEE. This CDR3 is 10 amino acids long. CDR3 nucleotide sequence: TGTGCCAGCAGCGTAGAGACCCAGCACTTC. Translation gives CASSVETQHF.

CDR3 region: CASSEIGLMNTEAFF. CDR3 DNA: TGTGCCAGCAGTGAAATAGGCCTCATGAACACTGAAGCTTTCTTT. This chain uses TRBV6-1 with TRBJ1-1; no clear D gene. CDR1 is MNHNS, CDR2 SASEGT, per germline. The CDR3 totals 15 residues. V was shortened by 2 bases and J by 0 bases, with 10 bases between the two germline ends.

This clonotype was recorded at least ten times. In DNA form, the CDR3 reads TGCAGTGTCCCCACGTTTCCGGGTTCCTACGAGCAGTACTTC. This encodes CSVPTFPGSYEQYF. The chain uses TRBV20-1 and TRBJ2-7; D is ambiguous. CDR1 DFQATT and CDR2 SNEGSKA come from the germline V gene (reference sequence). This CDR3 spans 14 amino acids. The V end lost 7 bases, the J end lost 1 base, and 17 bases lay between the germline ends.

The genes are TRBV7-9 and TRBJ1-2; D is unresolved. Trimming shortened V by 5 bases and J by 5 bases, and 18 bases separated the two germline ends. The CDR3 covers 15 residues. The germline V gene encodes CDR1 SEHNR and CDR2 FQNEAQ (reference sequence). Here the CDR3 reads CASSPGAGITYGYTF. For the CDR3, the DNA is TGTGCCAGCAGCCCCGGAGCGGGGATTACTTATGGCTACACCTTC.

There are many counts of this clonotype. J is TRBJ2-5 and V is TRBV29-1, with 9 bases lining up with TRBD2. Germline-derived CDR1 and CDR2 are SQVTM and ANQGSEA. The V and J ends lost 3 bases and 4 bases, in that order; junction bases with no gene match: 9. This CDR3 comprises 15 residues. The CDR3 DNA reads as TGCAGCGTTGAGACATTAGCGGGAGAGGTAGAGACCCAGTACTTC. This codes for CSVETLAGEVETQYF.

Concerning this clonotype: A much bigger clone sits one base away, suggesting this may be a read error. This chain joins TRBV4-3 and TRBJ2-1; D call uncertain. The V end lost 2 bases, the J end lost 2 bases, and 7 bases lay between the germline ends. The CDR3 has 14 amino acids. CDR1 is LGHNA, CDR2 YSLEER, per germline. The CDR3 region has the DNA TGCGCCAGCAGCCAATCCGTGCCCTACAATGAGCAGTTCTTC. Amino acids: CASSQSVPYNEQFF.

This clonotype has just a few counts. J is TRBJ1-5 and V is TRBV6-2 or TRBV6-3; 7 bases align to TRBD1. J gave up 0 bases and V 7 bases, and 18 bases lay outside the gene matches. The CDR3 extends over 19 amino acids. Germline CDR1 is MNHEY and CDR2 is SVGEGT. The CDR3 spells CASTSPNPGQLYSNQPQHF. CDR3 coding DNA: TGTGCCAGCACCTCCCCTAATCCGGGACAGCTTTATAGCAATCAGCCCCAGCATTTT.

As regards this clonotype: This may be a read error, as it is one base from a much larger clone. The CDR3 carries no conserved terminal phenylalanine or tryptophan, so it likely arises from a read error. The genes are TRBV20-1 and TRBJ2-7, with a tentative D call TRBD2 (5 bases). V gave up 6 bases and J gave up 3 bases, with 12 bases separating them. CDR1 is DFQATT and CDR2 is SNEGSKA in the germline V gene (reference sequence). The CDR3 has 12 residues. Here the CDR3 DNA reads TGCAGTGCAGATAAGGACTTCTACGAGCAGTACTAC. This gives the protein CSADKDFYEQYY.

At least ten counts were recorded for this clonotype. The chain joins TRBV4-2 to TRBJ1-1, with a possible D match to TRBD1 (5 bases). This CDR3 is 14 amino acids long. CDR1 and CDR2 (germline): LGHNA, YNFKEQ. The V end lost 1 base, the J end lost 3 bases, and 9 bases lay between the germline ends. The CDR3 bases are TGTGCCAGCAGCCAAGTGGGGGATGACACTGAAGCTTTCTTT. Its protein product is CASSQVGDDTEAFF.

This clonotype was detected many times. This chain links TRBV20-1 with TRBJ2-3; no definite D call. Trimming took off 0 bases at V and 3 bases at J, with 7 bases between the two ends. Germline V gene lookup returns CDR1 DFQATT and CDR2 SNEGSKA (reference sequence). The CDR3 spans 13 residues. In DNA form, the CDR3 reads TGCAGTGCTAGAGATGTGGCGACAGATACGCAGTATTTT. Encoded protein: CSARDVATDTQYF.

The chain recombines TRBV27 with TRBJ1-1; D is uncertain. CDR1 and CDR2 (germline): MNHEY, SMNVEV (reference sequence). Trimming stripped 8 bases from V and 7 bases from J, with 23 bases between. The CDR3 consists of 15 residues. The CDR3 DNA reads TGTGCCAGCCGACTGAGTTTGGCCAGCGCCCTTGAAGCTTTCTTT. This gives the protein CASRLSLASALEAFF.

This clonotype appeared a few times. The V and J genes are TRBV7-9 and TRBJ2-1, with D hard to call. Germline V CDR1 and CDR2: SEHNR, FQNEAQ (reference sequence). Trimming took 2 bases from V and 4 from J, leaving 9 bases between them. This CDR3 has 14 amino acids. The CDR3 coding sequence is TGTGCCAGCAGCTTAACCGACGGTTACAATGAGCAGTTCTTC. Its translation: CASSLTDGYNEQFF.

This clonotype showed up just a few times. The chain combines TRBV7-6 with TRBJ1-5; 8 bases agree with TRBD1. The CDR3 covers 13 residues. Germline V lookup: CDR1 SGHVS, CDR2 FNYEAQ. J gave up 6 bases and V 6 bases, and 4 bases lay outside the gene matches. The CDR3 reads CASSQGAVQPQHF. CDR3 DNA sequence: TGTGCCAGCAGTCAGGGGGCGGTTCAGCCCCAGCATTTT.

This clonotype has a count of ten or more. The genes are TRBV10-2 and TRBJ2-3, with 8 bases that match TRBD1. The CDR3 covers 15 residues. Germline CDR1 WSHSY, CDR2 SAAADI. V shed 5 bases, J shed 2 bases, and the junction held 6 bases outside the gene matches. The DNA for the CDR3 is TGCGCCAGCAGTTTCTACAGGGGGGACACAGATACGCAGTATTTT. Amino acids: CASSFYRGDTDTQYF.

This clonotype has only a few counts. The chain has TRBV29-1 and TRBJ2-1, with D tentatively TRBD1 (5 bases). The germline V gene has CDR1 SQVTM and CDR2 ANQGSEA. V lost 4 bases to trimming and J lost 2 bases, with 9 bases between them. The CDR3 totals 13 residues. The CDR3: CSVAGIAYNEQFF. In nucleotides, the CDR3 is TGCAGCGTTGCAGGGATCGCCTACAATGAGCAGTTCTTC.

In its sample, this clonotype was seen a few times. This sequence joins TRBV7-9 and TRBJ2-3, with 8 bases that match TRBD2. Losses at the gene ends were 5 bases for V and 2 bases for J; bases not matched to a gene: 6. The CDR3 has 15 residues. Per germline, CDR1 SEHNR and CDR2 FQNEAQ (reference sequence). CDR3 sequence reads: CASSELADHTDTQYF. CDR3 nucleotide sequence: TGTGCCAGCAGCGAACTAGCGGATCACACAGATACGCAGTATTTT.

This clonotype was counted many times. The chain has TRBV6-2 or TRBV6-3 and TRBJ2-1; 8 nucleotides match TRBD2. There are 20 residues in the CDR3. Trimming cost V 2 bases and J 3 bases; bases outside gene matches: 18. The germline V gene encodes CDR1 MNHEY and CDR2 SVGEGT. The DNA of the CDR3 is TGTGCCAGCAGTTACGCCCTTGGGGGGTATAGCGGGGTTGACTACAATGAGCAGTTCTTC. Encoded protein: CASSYALGGYSGVDYNEQFF.

This clonotype was counted many times. The chain joins TRBV6-2 or TRBV6-3 to TRBJ2-7; D possibly matches TRBD1 or TRBD2 (5 bases each). The CDR3 totals 15 residues. V lost 6 bases, J lost 3 bases, and 18 bases lay in between. CDR1 MNHEY and CDR2 SVGEGT come from the germline V gene. The CDR3 DNA sequence: TGTGCCAGCAGCCCGGGACCCCGGGGCGGCTACGAGCAGTACTTC. Protein product: CASSPGPRGGYEQYF.